These 27 T cell receptor beta chains came from one sample sequenced in a study of cytomegalovirus exposure and HLA in healthy donors. PCR amplification relied on 60 Vbeta primers (plus 13 Jbeta primers). Using immunoSEQ multiplex PCR, the repertoire was profiled, and TCRdb retains in-frame clones only, with some absent. The sample lists about 110,000 clones, around 75% occurring once. Sequencing input: PBMCs. The receptors originated from a male donor in good health and CMV-seropositive.

This clone was seen more than once but under ten times. This rearrangement joins TRBV10-3 to TRBJ2-7; 7 bases are a match to TRBD1. This CDR3 is 14 amino acids long. Trimming removed 5 bases from V and 0 bases from J; junction bases left unmatched: 4. Germline V gene lookup returns CDR1 ENHRY and CDR2 SYGVKD. Here the CDR3 reads CAISLQGFSYEQYF. In DNA, the CDR3 is TGTGCCATCAGTCTACAGGGGTTCTCCTACGAGCAGTACTTC.

The V and J genes are TRBV27 and TRBJ1-1; the match to TRBD1 covers 7 bases. The germline V gene encodes CDR1 MNHEY and CDR2 SMNVEV (reference sequence). Trimming cost V 4 bases and J 9 bases; bases outside gene matches: 8. The CDR3 runs 13 residues. The CDR3 region is CASSSNLQGKAFF. The CDR3 DNA follows: TGTGCCAGCAGTTCCAATTTACAGGGGAAAGCTTTCTTT.

Details on this clone: A junction end diverges from the germline sequence, so it may reflect a read error. V and J are TRBV7-7 and TRBJ2-1; 13 nucleotides align to TRBD2. The V gene's germline CDR1 is SSHAT and CDR2 FNYEAQ (reference sequence). This CDR3 contains 15 residues. CDR3 sequence reads: CASSPGLAGVNEQFF. CDR3 nucleotides: TGTGCTAGCAGCCCCGGACTAGCGGGAGTGAATGAGCAGTTCTTC. Variable domain in full (rest from reference TRBV7-7 and TRBJ2-1): GAGVSQSPRYKVTKRGQDVTLRCDPISSHATLYWYQQALGQGPEFLTYFNYEAQPDKSGLPSDRFSAERPEGSISTLTIQRTEQRDSAMYRCASSPGLAGVNEQFFGPGTRLTVL.

The rearrangement uses TRBV6-6 and TRBJ2-7, with D possibly TRBD2 on 7 matching bases. This CDR3 is built from 15 residues. V lost 7 bases and J lost 1, with 17 bases in between. Germline V gene sequence: CDR1 MNHNY, CDR2 SVGAGI (reference sequence). CDR3 DNA sequence: TGTGCCAGCATCGAGGGGGGGGCCGGGTCCTACGAGCAGTACTTC. Protein: CASIEGGAGSYEQYF.

In this sample, this clone turned up once. The genes are TRBV27 and TRBJ2-6; D is ambiguous. Looked up from germline, CDR1 is MNHEY and CDR2 is SMNVEV (reference sequence). The CDR3 totals 14 residues. V was shortened by 5 bases and J by 0 bases, with 5 bases between the two germline ends. CDR3: CASSPISGANVLTF. The CDR3 coding sequence is TGTGCCAGCAGTCCCATCTCTGGGGCCAACGTCCTGACTTTC. The full variable domain, with the rest looked up from reference TRBV27 and TRBJ2-6, is EAQVTQNPRYLITVTGKKLTVTCSQNMNHEYMSWYRQDPGLGLRQIYYSMNVEVTDKGDVPEGYKVSRKEKRNFPLILESPSPNQTSLYFCASSPISGANVLTFGAGSRLTVL.

The rearrangement links TRBV5-4 to TRBJ2-1; possible D gene TRBD2, 6 bases. Between the trimmed V and J ends, which lost 4 bases and 4 bases, there was a span of 18 bases. This CDR3 is 16 amino acids long. Germline V lookup: CDR1 SGHNT, CDR2 YYREEE (reference sequence). CDR3 sequence reads: CASSPREIAAYNEQFF. CDR3 nucleotides: TGTGCCAGCAGCCCCCGGGAAATAGCGGCATACAATGAGCAGTTCTTC.

This chain uses TRBV27 with TRBJ2-7; 10 bases are a match to TRBD2. The CDR3 extends over 15 amino acids. CDR1 MNHEY and CDR2 SMNVEV come from the germline V gene (reference sequence). With V trimmed by 6 bases and J by 3 bases, 8 bases remained unmatched. The CDR3 nucleotides are TGTGCCAGCAGACCTAGCGGGAGCACTTTCTACGAGCAGTACTTC. This gives the protein CASRPSGSTFYEQYF.

This clone was counted between two and nine times. The chain's CDR3 is CASSYSAGGELFF. DNA of the CDR3: TGTGCCAGCAGTTACTCGGCCGGCGGGGAACTGTTTTTT. V gene TRBV6-6 combines with J gene TRBJ1-4; the D is unclear. V shed 0 bases and J shed 12 bases, with 11 bases lying between them. The germline CDR1 and CDR2 sequences are MNHNY and SVGAGI (reference sequence). The CDR3 is 13 residues long.

This chain connects TRBV9 to TRBJ2-5, with TRBD2 as a possible D gene (5 bases). CDR1 and CDR2 from the germline V gene are SGDLS and YYNGEE. The CDR3 length is 14 residues. V was clipped by 3 bases and J by 1 base, with 10 bases between them. CDR3 sequence: CASSGNSVQETQYF. The CDR3 DNA reads TGTGCCAGCAGCGGAAATAGCGTCCAAGAGACCCAGTACTTC.

This chain links TRBV5-4 with TRBJ2-5; D unresolved. V was shortened by 2 bases and J by 0 bases, with 8 bases between the two germline ends. The CDR3 runs 14 residues. Germline V gene sequence: CDR1 SGHNT, CDR2 YYREEE (reference sequence). CDR3 in amino acids: CASSLVGYQETQYF. CDR3 nucleotide sequence: TGTGCCAGCAGCTTAGTGGGCTACCAAGAGACCCAGTACTTC.

V gene TRBV2 combines with J gene TRBJ1-3, with D tentatively TRBD1 (6 bases). The V gene's germline CDR1 is SNHLY and CDR2 FYNNEI. CDR3 length equals 13 residues. Trimming took off 3 bases at V and 11 bases at J, with 14 bases between the two ends. The CDR3 bases are TGTGCCAGCAGTGATCGAGGGGGGGTCGCCATATATTTT. Protein product: CASSDRGGVAIYF.

The J gene is TRBJ2-5, the V gene TRBV28; possible D gene TRBD2, 7 bases. CDR3 length: 14 amino acids. CDR1 is MDHEN, CDR2 SYDVKM, per germline. V dropped 4 bases and J dropped 5 bases, with 14 bases sitting between them. The CDR3 coding sequence is TGTGCCAGCAGTTACAGGGACTACCGGGAGACCCAGTACTTC. It specifies CASSYRDYRETQYF.

This clone came up a few times. The genes are TRBV5-6 and TRBJ1-1; D is undetermined. This CDR3 contains 16 residues. Trimming removed 4 bases at V and 1 base at J, with 17 bases between. Germline V gives CDR1 SGHDT, CDR2 YYEEEE. The CDR3 DNA sequence: TGTGCCAGCAGCCTCCTATTCCGGGGTCCGAACACTGAAGCTTTCTTT. Translation: CASSLLFRGPNTEAFF. Variable domain in full (rest from reference TRBV5-6 and TRBJ1-1): DAGVTQSPTHLIKTRGQQVTLRCSPKSGHDTVSWYQQALGQGPQFIFQYYEEEERQRGNFPDRFSGHQFPNYSSELNVNALLLGDSALYLCASSLLFRGPNTEAFFGQGTRLTVV.

This rearrangement joins TRBV7-2 to TRBJ1-6; 7 nucleotides agree with TRBD1. CDR3 length: 15 residues. The V segment lost 4 bases and the J segment 3 bases; nucleotides outside the gene matches: 3. The V gene's germline CDR1 is SGHTA and CDR2 FQGNSA. The CDR3 is CASSSTGNYNSPLHF. The DNA of the CDR3 is TGTGCCAGCAGCTCGACAGGGAACTATAATTCACCCCTCCACTTT. The whole variable domain, remainder taken from reference TRBV7-2 and TRBJ1-6, is GAGVSQSPSNKVTEKGKDVELRCDPISGHTALYWYRQSLGQGLEFLIYFQGNSAPDKSGLPSDRFSAERTGGSVSTLTIQRTQQEDSAVYLCASSSTGNYNSPLHFGNGTRLTVT.

This chain links TRBV28 with TRBJ1-2, with D maybe TRBD1 (5 bases). V was trimmed by 4 bases and J by 3 bases, leaving 21 bases between them. This CDR3 has 17 amino acids. The germline CDR1 and CDR2 sequences are MDHEN and SYDVKM. In DNA, the CDR3 is TGTGCCAGCAGTTCTCCCCGCGGACGGGGGAGGGACTATGGCTACACCTTC. The encoded protein is CASSSPRGRGRDYGYTF.

This chain connects TRBV14 to TRBJ2-7; TRBD1 matches 7 bases. The V gene's germline CDR1 is SGHDN and CDR2 FVKESK. V lost 4 bases to trimming and J lost 1 base; unmatched junction nucleotides: 7. CDR3 length: 15 residues. The CDR3 protein is CASSPGTDISYEQYF. In DNA, the CDR3 is TGTGCCAGCAGCCCCGGGACAGATATTTCCTACGAGCAGTACTTC.

The chain carries TRBV5-1 and TRBJ2-2, with TRBD1 identical over 8 bases. With 5 bases clipped from V and 5 bases from J, the junction kept 11 bases outside the gene matches. Germline-derived CDR1 and CDR2 are SGHRS and YFSETQ. The CDR3 is 16 residues long. The CDR3 is CASSRGGQGETGELFF. The CDR3 DNA reads TGCGCCAGCAGTAGGGGAGGACAGGGAGAAACCGGGGAGCTGTTTTTT.

The V and J genes are TRBV30 and TRBJ2-5, with D possibly being TRBD1 (6 bases). This CDR3 is 12 amino acids long. The germline V gene encodes CDR1 GTSNPN and CDR2 SVGIG (reference sequence). Trimming stripped 5 bases from V and 3 bases from J, with 10 bases between. The CDR3 sequence is CAWGQSKETQYF. The CDR3 DNA is TGTGCCTGGGGACAGTCTAAAGAGACCCAGTACTTC.

The CDR3 DNA follows: TGTGCCACCCAGTGGGACAGGGGGAACTATGGCTACACCTTC. Its protein product is CATQWDRGNYGYTF. The rearrangement links TRBV10-3 to TRBJ1-2, with TRBD1 matching 11 bases. With 10 bases clipped from V and 2 bases from J, the junction kept 6 bases outside the gene matches. This CDR3 comprises 14 residues. Germline V CDR1 and CDR2: ENHRY, SYGVKD.

As to this clone: A far larger clone is one nucleotide away, so this likely arose from a read error. Distinct nucleotide sequences in the sample also encode this CDR3. The J gene is TRBJ2-6, the V gene TRBV5-4; 9 bases line up with TRBD1. V shed 4 bases and J 0 bases; nucleotides not matched to a gene: 8. CDR3 size: 18 residues. Germline V gene lookup returns CDR1 SGHNT and CDR2 YYREEE (reference sequence). CDR3 in DNA: TGTGCCAGCAGCCAAGGGACAGGGATTCTCTCTGGGGCCAACGTCCTGACTTTC. Translating gives CASSQGTGILSGANVLTF.

The genes are TRBV9 and TRBJ2-7; a possible D gene is TRBD1 (5 bases). V lost 0 bases, J lost 4 bases, and 17 bases lay in between. Looked up from germline, CDR1 is SGDLS and CDR2 is YYNGEE. CDR3 length: 16 amino acids. CDR3 nucleotide sequence: TGTGCCAGCAGCGTAGTTAGTGGGGCAAGCGAGTACGAGCAGTACTTC. Protein: CASSVVSGASEYEQYF.

The chain combines TRBV7-8 with TRBJ1-5, with D hard to call. V was cut by 2 bases and J by 0 bases, with 8 bases left in between. Germline CDR1 is SGHVS and CDR2 is FQNEAQ. The CDR3 has 15 amino acids. Here the CDR3 reads CASSLNNFSNQPQHF. The CDR3 nucleotides are TGTGCCAGCAGCTTAAATAACTTTAGCAATCAGCCCCAGCATTTT.

This clone is a singleton in its sample. The chain joins TRBV25-1 to TRBJ2-2; no clear D gene. CDR3 length: 17 residues. V lost 5 bases, J lost 7 bases, and 23 bases lay in between. CDR1 is MGHDK, CDR2 SYGVNS, per germline. DNA for the CDR3: TGTGCCAGCAGTCCATTCCTGAAGGATTTGCGGAGCGGGGAGCTGTTTTTT. It encodes CASSPFLKDLRSGELFF.

This chain links TRBV2 with TRBJ2-5, with TRBD2 as a possible D gene (5 bases). The V gene's germline CDR1 is SNHLY and CDR2 FYNNEI. Trimming removed 2 bases at V and 0 bases at J, with 10 bases between. The CDR3 has 15 amino acids. In DNA form, the CDR3 reads TGTGCCAGCAGTGAATCAGCGGCTAACCAAGAGACCCAGTACTTC. It specifies CASSESAANQETQYF.

The chain links TRBV7-3 to TRBJ2-1, with 10 bases aligning to TRBD1. The CDR3 contains 14 residues. Germline V lookup: CDR1 SGHTA, CDR2 FQGTGA. J gave up 5 bases and V 4 bases, and 2 bases lay outside the gene matches. The CDR3 DNA sequence: TGTGCCAGCAGCTCGGGACAGGGGCACAATGAGCAGTTCTTC. Translated: CASSSGQGHNEQFF. The entire variable domain, with the rest obtained from reference TRBV7-3 and TRBJ2-1, is as follows: GAGVSQTPSNKVTEKGKYVELRCDPISGHTALYWYRQSLGQGPEFLIYFQGTGAADDSGLPNDRFFAVRPEGSVSTLKIQRTERGDSAVYLCASSSGQGHNEQFFGPGTRLTVL.

V is TRBV4-1 and J is TRBJ1-5; 9 nucleotides align to TRBD1. This CDR3 spans 17 amino acids. V gave up 0 bases and J gave up 7 bases; unmatched junction bases: 10. Germline values: CDR1 MGHRA, CDR2 YSYEKL. The CDR3 here is CASSQDGTGSLRQPQHF. CDR3 coding DNA: TGCGCCAGCAGCCAAGATGGGACAGGGTCCCTTAGGCAGCCCCAGCATTTT.

On this clone: The junction shows a germline mismatch at one end, possibly a read error. This rearrangement joins TRBV29-1 to TRBJ1-2; D may be TRBD1 (6 bases). There are 14 residues in the CDR3. The germline V gene encodes CDR1 SQVTM and CDR2 ANQGSEA. In nucleotides, the CDR3 is TGCAGCGTTGAAGACCCCACAGGGATCGGTGGCTACCCCTTC. Protein product: CSVEDPTGIGGYPF.